This T cell receptor beta chain was documented in a study of CD8 T cells in ankylosing spondylitis. General observations from the study: Among TCR beta sequences, a motif of roughly 8 highly homologous variants appeared characteristic of ankylosing spondylitis blood.

TCRdb reprocessed the 5' RACE reads with MiXCR, giving one entry per CDR3 protein. The sample lists approximately 540,000 distinct CDR3 sequences, 9.5% to 15% occurring once. The CDR3 has 14 amino acids. Germline V gives CDR1 KGHSH, CDR2 LQKENI. Trimming stripped 3 bases from V and 0 bases from J, with 6 bases between. About this clonotype: The antigen is not known.

This sequence originates from a male donor with ankylosing spondylitis. Material for sequencing was blood, either unsorted or a sorted T cell fraction (not recorded which). The chain links TRBV18 to TRBJ1-5; D not resolved. The CDR3 DNA reads TGTGCCAGCTCACCTGGATATAGCAATCAGCCCCAGCATTTT. This gives the protein CASSPGYSNQPQHF.